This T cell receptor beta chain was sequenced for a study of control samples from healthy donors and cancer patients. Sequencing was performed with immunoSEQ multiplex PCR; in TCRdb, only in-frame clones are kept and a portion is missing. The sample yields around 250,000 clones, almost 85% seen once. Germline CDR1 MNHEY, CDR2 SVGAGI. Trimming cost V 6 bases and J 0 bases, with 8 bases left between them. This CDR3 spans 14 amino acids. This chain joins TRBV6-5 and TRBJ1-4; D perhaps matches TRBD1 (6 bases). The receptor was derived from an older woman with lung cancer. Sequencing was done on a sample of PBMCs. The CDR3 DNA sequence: TGTGCCAGCAGGCGGACAGCAACTAATGAAAAACTGTTTTTT. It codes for CASRRTATNEKLFF.